This TCR beta chain stems from a study of shared clonotypes between healthy human individuals. TCRdb's copy holds only in-frame clones and misses some; the assay was immunoSEQ multiplex PCR. Of about 610,000 clones in the sample, about 96% were seen once. The CDR3 length is 14 residues. Germline loops: CDR1 PRHDT, CDR2 FYEKMQ (reference sequence). V was cut by 1 base and J by 4 bases, with 8 bases left in between. This clone occurred once. Terminally differentiated effector memory CD45RA+ cells were excluded by CCR7 positive selection of CD45RO-negative cells. The sequencing input was naive CD8+ T cells sorted from blood. This chain connects TRBV13 to TRBJ2-1, with a possible D match to TRBD2 (7 bases). The clonotype comes from a woman in her 30s in good health. The CDR3 DNA reads TGTGCCAGCAGCTTAGAGGGGGGGTACAATGAGCAGTTCTTC. It translates to CASSLEGGYNEQFF.